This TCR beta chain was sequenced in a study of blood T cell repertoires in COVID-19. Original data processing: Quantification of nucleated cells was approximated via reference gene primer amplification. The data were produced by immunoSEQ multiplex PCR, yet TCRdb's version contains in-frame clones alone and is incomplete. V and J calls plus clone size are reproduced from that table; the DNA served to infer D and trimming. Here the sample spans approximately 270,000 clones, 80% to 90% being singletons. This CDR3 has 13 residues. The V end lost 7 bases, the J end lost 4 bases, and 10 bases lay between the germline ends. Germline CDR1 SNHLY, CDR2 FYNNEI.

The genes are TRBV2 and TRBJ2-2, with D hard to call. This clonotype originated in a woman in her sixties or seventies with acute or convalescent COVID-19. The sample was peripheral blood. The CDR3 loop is CASTLPVTGELFF. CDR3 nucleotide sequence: TGTGCCAGCACGTTGCCGGTCACCGGGGAGCTGTTTTTT.